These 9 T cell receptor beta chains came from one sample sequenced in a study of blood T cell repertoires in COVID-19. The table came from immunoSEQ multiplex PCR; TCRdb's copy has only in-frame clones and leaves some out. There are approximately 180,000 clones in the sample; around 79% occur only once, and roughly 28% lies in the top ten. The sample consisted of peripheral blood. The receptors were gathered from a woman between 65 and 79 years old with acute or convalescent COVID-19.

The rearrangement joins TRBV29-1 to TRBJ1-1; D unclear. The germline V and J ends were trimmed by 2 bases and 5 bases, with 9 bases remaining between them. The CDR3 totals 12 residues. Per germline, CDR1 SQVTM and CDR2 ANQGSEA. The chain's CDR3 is CSVERGWTEAFF. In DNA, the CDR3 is TGCAGCGTTGAACGAGGATGGACTGAAGCTTTCTTT.

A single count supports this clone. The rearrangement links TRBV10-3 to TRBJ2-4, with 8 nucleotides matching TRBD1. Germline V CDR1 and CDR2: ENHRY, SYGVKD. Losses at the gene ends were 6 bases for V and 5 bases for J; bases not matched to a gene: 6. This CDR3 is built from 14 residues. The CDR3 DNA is TGTGCCATCAGCTCCGGGACAGGCCAAAACATTCAGTACTTC. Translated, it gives CAISSGTGQNIQYF.

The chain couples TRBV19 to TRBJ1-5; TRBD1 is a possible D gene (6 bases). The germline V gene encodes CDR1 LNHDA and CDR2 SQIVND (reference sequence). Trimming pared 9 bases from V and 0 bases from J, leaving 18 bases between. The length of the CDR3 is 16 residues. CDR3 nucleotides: TGTGCCAGCAAAAGAGGACAGCCCTATAGCAATCAGCCCCAGCATTTT. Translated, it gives CASKRGQPYSNQPQHF.

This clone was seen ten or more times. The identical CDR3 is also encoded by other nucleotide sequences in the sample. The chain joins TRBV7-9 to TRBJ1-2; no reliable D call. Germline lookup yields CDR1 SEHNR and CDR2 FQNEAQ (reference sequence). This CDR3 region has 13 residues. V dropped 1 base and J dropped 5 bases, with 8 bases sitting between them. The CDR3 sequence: CASSLGGSYGYTF. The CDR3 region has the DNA TGTGCCAGCAGCTTAGGCGGCTCTTATGGCTACACCTTC.

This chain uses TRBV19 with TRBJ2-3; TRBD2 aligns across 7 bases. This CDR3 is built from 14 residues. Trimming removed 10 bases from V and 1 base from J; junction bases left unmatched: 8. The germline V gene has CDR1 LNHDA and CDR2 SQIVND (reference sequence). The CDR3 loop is CATARSGGTDTQYF. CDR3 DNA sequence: TGTGCCACCGCCCGGAGCGGGGGCACAGATACGCAGTATTTT.

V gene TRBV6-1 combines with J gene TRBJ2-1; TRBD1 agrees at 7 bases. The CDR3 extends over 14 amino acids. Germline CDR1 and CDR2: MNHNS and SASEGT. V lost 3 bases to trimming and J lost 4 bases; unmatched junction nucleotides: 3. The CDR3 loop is CASSETGSYNEQFF. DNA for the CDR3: TGTGCCAGCAGTGAGACAGGGAGTTACAATGAGCAGTTCTTC.

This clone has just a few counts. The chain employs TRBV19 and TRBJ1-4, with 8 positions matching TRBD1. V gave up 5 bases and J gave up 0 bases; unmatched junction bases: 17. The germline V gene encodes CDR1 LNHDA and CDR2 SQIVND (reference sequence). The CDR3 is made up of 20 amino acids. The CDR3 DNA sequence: TGTGCCAGTAGTCTTTCGGGGGCCAGGGGGCGAATAACAACTAATGAAAAACTGTTTTTT. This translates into CASSLSGARGRITTNEKLFF.

The CDR3 nucleotides read TGCGCCAGCATTGGGACTCTTAACACCGGGGAGCTGTTTTTT. Amino acids: CASIGTLNTGELFF. V and J are TRBV10-1 and TRBJ2-2; possible D gene TRBD2, 6 bases. The length of the CDR3 is 14 residues. Trimming took 7 bases from V and 2 from J, leaving 11 bases between them. Germline CDR1 is WNHNN and CDR2 is SYGVQD (reference sequence).

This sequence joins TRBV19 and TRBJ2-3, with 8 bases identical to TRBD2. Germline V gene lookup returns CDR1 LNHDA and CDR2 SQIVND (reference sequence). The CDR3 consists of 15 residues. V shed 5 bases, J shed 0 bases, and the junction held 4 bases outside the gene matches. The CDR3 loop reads CASSSSSGSTDTQYF. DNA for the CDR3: TGTGCCAGTAGTTCATCTAGCGGGAGCACAGATACGCAGTATTTT.